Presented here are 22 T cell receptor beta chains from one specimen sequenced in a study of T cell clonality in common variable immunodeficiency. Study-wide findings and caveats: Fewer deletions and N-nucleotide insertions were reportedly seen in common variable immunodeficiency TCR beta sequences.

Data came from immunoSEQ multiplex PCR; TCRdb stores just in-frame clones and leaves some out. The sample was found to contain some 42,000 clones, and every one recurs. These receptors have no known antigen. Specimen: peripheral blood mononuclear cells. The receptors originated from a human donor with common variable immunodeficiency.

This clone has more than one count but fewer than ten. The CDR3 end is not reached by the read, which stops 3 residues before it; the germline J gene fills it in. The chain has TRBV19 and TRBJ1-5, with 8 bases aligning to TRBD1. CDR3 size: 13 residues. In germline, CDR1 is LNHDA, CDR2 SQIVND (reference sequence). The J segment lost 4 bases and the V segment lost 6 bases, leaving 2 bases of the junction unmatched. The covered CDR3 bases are TGTGCCAGTAGGGGACAGGTTAATCAGCCC. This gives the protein CASRGQVNQP. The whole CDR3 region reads CASRGQVNQPQHF.

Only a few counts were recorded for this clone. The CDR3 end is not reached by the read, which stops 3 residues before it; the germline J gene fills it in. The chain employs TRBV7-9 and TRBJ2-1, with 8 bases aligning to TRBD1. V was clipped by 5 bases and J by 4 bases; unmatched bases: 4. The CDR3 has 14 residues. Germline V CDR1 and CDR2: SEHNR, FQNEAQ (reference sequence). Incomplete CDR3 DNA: TGTGCCAGCAGCGCCGGGACAGGATACAATGAG. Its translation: CASSAGTGYNE. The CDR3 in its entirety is CASSAGTGYNEQFF.

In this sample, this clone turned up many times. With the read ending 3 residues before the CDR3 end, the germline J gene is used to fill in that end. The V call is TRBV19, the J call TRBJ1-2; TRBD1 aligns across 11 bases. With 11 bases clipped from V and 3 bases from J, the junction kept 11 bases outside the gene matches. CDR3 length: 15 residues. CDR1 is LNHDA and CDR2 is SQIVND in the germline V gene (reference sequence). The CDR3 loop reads CAGFSGTGGYYGYTF. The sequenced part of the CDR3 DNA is TGTGCCGGATTCTCGGGGACAGGGGGGTACTATGGC.

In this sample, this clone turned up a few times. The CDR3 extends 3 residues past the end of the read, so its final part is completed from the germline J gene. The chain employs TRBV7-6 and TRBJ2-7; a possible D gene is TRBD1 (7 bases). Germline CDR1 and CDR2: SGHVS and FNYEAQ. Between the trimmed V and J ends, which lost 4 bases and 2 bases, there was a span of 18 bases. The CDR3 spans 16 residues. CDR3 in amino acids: CASSSGGLAKPYEQYF. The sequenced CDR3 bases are TGTGCCAGCAGCTCAGGGGGGCTAGCGAAACCCTACGAG.

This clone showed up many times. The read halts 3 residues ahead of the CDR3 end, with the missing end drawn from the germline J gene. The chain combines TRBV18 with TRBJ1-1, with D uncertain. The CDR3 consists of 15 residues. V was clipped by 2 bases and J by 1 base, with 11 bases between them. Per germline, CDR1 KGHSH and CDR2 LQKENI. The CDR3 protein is CASSPLSGPNTEAFF. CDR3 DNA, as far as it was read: TGTGCCAGCTCACCATTGAGCGGACCGAACACTGAA.

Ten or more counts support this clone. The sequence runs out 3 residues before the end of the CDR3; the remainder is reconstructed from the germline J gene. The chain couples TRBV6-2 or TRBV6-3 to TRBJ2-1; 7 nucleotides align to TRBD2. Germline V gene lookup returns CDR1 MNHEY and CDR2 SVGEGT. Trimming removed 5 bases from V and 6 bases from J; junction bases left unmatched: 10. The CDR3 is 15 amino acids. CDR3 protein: CASSRLAPFLNEQFF. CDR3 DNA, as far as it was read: TGTGCCAGCAGTCGACTAGCACCTTTCCTCAATGAG.

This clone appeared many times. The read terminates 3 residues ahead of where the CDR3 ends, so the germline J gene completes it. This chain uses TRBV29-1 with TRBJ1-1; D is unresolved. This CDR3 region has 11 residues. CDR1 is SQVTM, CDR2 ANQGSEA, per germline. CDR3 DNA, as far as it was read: TGCAGCGTTGAAAGTGAAGGGCAG. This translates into CSVESEGQ. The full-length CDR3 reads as CSVESEGQAFF.

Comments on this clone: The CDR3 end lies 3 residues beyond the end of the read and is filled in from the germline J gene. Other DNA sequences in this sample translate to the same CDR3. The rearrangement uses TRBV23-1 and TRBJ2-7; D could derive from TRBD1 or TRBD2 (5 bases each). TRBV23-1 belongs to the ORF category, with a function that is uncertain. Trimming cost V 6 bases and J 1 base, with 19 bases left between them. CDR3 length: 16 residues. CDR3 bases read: TGCGCCAGCAGCCCCACGACGAGGGGCGCTTCCTACGAG. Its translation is CASSPTTRGASYE. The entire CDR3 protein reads CASSPTTRGASYEQYF.

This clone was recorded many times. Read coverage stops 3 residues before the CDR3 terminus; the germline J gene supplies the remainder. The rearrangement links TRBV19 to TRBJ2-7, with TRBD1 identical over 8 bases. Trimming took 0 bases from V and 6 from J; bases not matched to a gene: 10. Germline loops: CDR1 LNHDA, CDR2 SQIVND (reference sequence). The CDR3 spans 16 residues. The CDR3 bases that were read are TGTGCCAGTAGTATAGATAGGACAGGGACTGTTGGCGAG. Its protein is CASSIDRTGTVGE. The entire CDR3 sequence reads CASSIDRTGTVGEQYF.

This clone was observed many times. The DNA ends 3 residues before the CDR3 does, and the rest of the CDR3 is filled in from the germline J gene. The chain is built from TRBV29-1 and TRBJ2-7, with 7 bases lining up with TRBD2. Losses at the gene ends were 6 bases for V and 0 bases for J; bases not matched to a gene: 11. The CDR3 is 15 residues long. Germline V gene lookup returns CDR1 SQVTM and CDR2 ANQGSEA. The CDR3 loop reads CSVRRLAALSYEQYF. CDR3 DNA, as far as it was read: TGCAGCGTCCGCCGGCTAGCGGCCCTCTCCTACGAG.

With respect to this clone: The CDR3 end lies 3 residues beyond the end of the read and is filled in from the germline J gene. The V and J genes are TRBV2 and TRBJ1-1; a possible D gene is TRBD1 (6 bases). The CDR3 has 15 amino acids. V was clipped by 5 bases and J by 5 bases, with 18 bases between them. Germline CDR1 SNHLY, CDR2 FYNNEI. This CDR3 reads CASSQFRGAGTEAFF. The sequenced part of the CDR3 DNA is TGTGCCAGCAGTCAATTCAGGGGCGCGGGAACTGAA.

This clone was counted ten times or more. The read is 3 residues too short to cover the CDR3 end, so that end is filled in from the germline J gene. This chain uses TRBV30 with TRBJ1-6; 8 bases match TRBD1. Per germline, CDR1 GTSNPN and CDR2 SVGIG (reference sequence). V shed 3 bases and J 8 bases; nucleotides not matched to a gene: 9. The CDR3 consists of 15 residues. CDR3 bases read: TGTGCCTGGAGCCAGGACAGGGCTTGGGATTCACCC. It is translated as CAWSQDRAWDSP. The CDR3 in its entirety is CAWSQDRAWDSPLHF.

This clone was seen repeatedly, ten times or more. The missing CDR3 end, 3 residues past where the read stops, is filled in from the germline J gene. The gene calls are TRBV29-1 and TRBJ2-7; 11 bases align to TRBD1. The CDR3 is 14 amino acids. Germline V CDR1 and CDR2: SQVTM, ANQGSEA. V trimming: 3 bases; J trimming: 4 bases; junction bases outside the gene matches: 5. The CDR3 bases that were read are TGCAGCGTTGAGTTCGGGACAGGGGGTTACGAG. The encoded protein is CSVEFGTGGYE. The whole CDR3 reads CSVEFGTGGYEQYF.

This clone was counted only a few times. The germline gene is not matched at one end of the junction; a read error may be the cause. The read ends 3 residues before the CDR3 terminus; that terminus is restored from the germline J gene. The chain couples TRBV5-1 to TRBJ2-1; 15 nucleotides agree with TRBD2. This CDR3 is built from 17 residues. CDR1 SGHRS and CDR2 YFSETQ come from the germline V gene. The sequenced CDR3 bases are TGCGCCAACAGCAGTCCGGGACTAGCGGGAGGTGGCGGTGAG. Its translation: CANSSPGLAGGGGE. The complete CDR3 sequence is CANSSPGLAGGGGEQFF.

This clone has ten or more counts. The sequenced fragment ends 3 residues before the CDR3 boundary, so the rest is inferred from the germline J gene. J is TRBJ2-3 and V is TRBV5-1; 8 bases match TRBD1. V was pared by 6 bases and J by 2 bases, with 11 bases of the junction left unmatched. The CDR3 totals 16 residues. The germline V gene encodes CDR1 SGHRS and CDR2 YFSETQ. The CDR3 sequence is CASMGGTGGNTDTQYF. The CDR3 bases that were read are TGCGCCAGCATGGGCGGGACAGGAGGAAACACAGATACG.

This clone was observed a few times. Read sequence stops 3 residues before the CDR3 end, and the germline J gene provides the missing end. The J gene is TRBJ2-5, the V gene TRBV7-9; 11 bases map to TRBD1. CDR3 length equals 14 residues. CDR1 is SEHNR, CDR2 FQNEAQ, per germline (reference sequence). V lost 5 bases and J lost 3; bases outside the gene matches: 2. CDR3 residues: CASSRDRGEETQYF. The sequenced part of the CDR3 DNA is TGTGCCAGCAGCCGGGACAGGGGGGAAGAGACC.

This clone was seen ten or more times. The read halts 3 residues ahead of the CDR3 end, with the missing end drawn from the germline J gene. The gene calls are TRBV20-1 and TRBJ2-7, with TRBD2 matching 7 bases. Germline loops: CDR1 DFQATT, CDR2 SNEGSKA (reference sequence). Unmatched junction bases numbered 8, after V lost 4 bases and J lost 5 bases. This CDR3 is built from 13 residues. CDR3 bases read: TGCAGTGCTAATAAGGCTAGCGGAAACGAG. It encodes CSANKASGNE. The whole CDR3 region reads CSANKASGNEQYF.

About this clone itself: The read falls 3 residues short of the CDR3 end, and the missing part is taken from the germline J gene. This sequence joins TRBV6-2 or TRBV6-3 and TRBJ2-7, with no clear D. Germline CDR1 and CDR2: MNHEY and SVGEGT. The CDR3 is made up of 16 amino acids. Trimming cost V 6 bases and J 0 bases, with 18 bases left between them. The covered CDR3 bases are TGTGCCAGCAGCCCCCCGTGGCGTCAGGACTCCTACGAG. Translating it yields CASSPPWRQDSYE. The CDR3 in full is CASSPPWRQDSYEQYF.

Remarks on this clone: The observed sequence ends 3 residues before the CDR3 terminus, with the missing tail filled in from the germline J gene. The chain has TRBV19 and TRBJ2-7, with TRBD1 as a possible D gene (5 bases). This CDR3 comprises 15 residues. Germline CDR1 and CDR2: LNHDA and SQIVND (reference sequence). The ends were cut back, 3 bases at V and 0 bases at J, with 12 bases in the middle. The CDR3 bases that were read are TGTGCCAGTAGTATCCCAGGGTTACCCTCCTACGAG. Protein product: CASSIPGLPSYE. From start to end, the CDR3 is CASSIPGLPSYEQYF. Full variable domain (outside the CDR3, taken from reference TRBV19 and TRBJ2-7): DGGITQSPKYLFRKEGQNVTLSCEQNLNHDAMYWYRQDPGQGLRLIYYSQIVNDFQKGDIAEGYSVSREKKESFPLTVTSAQKNPTAFYLCASSIPGLPSYEQYFGPGTRLTVT.

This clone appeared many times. CDR3 sequence reads: CASGTQGSGELFF. CDR3 DNA, as far as it was read: TGCGCCAGCGGGACACAGGGTTCCGGGGAG. The V and J genes are TRBV4-1 and TRBJ2-2; D is possibly TRBD1 (6 bases). The CDR3 end falls 3 residues outside the read, so it is completed with the germline J gene. This CDR3 spans 13 amino acids. Trimming took 8 bases from V and 6 from J, leaving 13 bases between them. CDR1 is MGHRA, CDR2 YSYEKL, per germline.

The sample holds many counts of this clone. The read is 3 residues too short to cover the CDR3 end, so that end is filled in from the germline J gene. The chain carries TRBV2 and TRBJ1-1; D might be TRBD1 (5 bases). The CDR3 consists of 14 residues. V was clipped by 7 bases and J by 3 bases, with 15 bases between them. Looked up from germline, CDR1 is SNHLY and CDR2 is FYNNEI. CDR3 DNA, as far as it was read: TGTGCCAGCAAGGGACTTCGGGCGGACACTGAA. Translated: CASKGLRADTE. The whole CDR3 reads CASKGLRADTEAFF.

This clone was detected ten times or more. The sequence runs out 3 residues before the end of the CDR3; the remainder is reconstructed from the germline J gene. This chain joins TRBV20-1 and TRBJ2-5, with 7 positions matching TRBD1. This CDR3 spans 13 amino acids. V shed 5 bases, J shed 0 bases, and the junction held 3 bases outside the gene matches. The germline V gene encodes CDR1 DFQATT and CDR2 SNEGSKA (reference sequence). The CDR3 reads CSAGDSYQETQYF. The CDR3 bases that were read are TGCAGTGCTGGGGACAGCTACCAAGAGACC.